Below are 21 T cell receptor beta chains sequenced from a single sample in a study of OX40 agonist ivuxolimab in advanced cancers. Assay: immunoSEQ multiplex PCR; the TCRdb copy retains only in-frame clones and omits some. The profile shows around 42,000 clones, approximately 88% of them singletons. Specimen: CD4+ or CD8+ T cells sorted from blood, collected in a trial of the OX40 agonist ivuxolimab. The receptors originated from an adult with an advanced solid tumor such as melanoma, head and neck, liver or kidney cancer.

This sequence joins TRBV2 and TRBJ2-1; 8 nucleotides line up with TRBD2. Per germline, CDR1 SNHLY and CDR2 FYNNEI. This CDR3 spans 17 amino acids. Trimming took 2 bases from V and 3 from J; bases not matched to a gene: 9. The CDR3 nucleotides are TGTGCCAGCAGTGAACGGGTTGATAGCGGGGACTACAATGAGCAGTTCTTC. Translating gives CASSERVDSGDYNEQFF.

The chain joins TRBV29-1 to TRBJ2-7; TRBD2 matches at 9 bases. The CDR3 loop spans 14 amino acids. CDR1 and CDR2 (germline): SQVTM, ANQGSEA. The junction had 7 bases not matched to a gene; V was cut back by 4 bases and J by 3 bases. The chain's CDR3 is CSVVFGLALYEQYF. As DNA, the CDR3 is TGCAGCGTTGTTTTCGGACTAGCGCTCTACGAGCAGTACTTC.

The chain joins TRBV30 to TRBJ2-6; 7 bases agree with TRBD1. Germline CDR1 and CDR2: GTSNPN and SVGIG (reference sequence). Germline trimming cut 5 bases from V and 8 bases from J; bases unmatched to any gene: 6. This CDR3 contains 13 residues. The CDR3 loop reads CAWSGTDPNVLTF. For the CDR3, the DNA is TGTGCCTGGTCCGGGACAGACCCCAACGTCCTGACTTTC.

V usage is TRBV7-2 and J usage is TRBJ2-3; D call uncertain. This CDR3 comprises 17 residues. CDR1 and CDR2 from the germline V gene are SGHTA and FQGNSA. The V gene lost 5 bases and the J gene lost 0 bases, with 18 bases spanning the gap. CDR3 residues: CASSPKWVAASTDTQYF. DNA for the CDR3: TGTGCCAGCAGCCCCAAATGGGTAGCAGCTAGCACAGATACGCAGTATTTT.

The CDR3 loop is CASSTRQGDADTQYF. In nucleotides, the CDR3 is TGTGCCAGCAGCACAAGACAGGGGGACGCAGATACGCAGTATTTT. The chain uses TRBV13 and TRBJ2-3; 9 nucleotides agree with TRBD1. Trimming at V came to 5 bases and at J to 4 bases, leaving 7 bases not matched to a gene. The CDR3 totals 15 residues. The germline CDR1 and CDR2 sequences are PRHDT and FYEKMQ (reference sequence).

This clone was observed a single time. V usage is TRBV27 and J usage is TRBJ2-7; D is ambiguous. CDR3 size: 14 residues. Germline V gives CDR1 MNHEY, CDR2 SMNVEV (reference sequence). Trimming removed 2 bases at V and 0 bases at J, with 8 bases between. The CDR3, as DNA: TGTGCCAGCAGTTTAATACGGAGCTCCTACGAGCAGTACTTC. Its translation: CASSLIRSSYEQYF.

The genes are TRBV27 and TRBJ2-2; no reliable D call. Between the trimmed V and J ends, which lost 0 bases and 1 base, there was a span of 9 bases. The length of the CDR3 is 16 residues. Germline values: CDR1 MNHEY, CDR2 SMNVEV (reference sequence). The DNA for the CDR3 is TGTGCCAGCAGTTTATCTCTGAGACGGAACACCGGGGAGCTGTTTTTT. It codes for CASSLSLRRNTGELFF.

CDR3 residues: CASSRESAYEQYF. CDR3 DNA sequence: TGTGCCAGCAGTCGAGAAAGTGCGTACGAGCAGTACTTC. J is TRBJ2-7 and V is TRBV4-2, with D hard to call. Germline values: CDR1 LGHNA, CDR2 YNFKEQ. This CDR3 spans 13 amino acids. The V and J ends lost 6 bases and 4 bases respectively, with 13 bases between them.

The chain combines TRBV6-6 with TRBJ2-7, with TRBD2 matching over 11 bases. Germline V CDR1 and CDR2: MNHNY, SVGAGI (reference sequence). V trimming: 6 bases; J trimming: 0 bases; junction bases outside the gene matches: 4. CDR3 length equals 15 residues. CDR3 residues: CASSETSGSSYEQYF. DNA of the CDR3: TGTGCCAGCAGCGAAACTAGCGGGAGCTCCTACGAGCAGTACTTC.

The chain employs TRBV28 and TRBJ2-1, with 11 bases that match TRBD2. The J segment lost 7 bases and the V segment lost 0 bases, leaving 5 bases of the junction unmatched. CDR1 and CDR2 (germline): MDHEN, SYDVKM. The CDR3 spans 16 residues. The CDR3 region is CASSLWVAGGRNEQFF. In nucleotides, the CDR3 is TGTGCCAGCAGTTTATGGGTAGCGGGAGGGCGGAATGAGCAGTTCTTC.

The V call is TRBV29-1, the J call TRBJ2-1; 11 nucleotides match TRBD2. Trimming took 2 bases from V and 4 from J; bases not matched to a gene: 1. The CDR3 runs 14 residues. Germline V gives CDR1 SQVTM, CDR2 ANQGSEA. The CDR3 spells CSVETSGRYNEQFF. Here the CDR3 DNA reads TGCAGCGTTGAAACTAGCGGGAGATACAATGAGCAGTTCTTC.

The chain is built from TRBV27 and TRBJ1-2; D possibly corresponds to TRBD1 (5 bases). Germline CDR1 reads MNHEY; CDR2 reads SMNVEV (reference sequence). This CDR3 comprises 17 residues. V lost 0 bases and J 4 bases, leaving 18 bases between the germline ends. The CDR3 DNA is TGTGCCAGCAGTTTATCAGGGGATCTCGCTTGGGTCTATGGCTACACCTTC. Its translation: CASSLSGDLAWVYGYTF.

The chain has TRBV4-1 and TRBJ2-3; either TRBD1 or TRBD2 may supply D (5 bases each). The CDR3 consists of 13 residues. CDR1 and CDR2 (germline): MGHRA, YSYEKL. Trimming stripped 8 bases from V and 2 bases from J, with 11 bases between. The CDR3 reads CASRDGLTDTQYF. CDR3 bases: TGCGCCAGCCGGGACGGGCTCACAGATACGCAGTATTTT.

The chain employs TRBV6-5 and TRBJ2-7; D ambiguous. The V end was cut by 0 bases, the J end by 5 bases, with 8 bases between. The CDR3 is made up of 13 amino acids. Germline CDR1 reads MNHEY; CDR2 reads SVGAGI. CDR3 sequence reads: CASSYSDVHEQYF. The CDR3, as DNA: TGTGCCAGCAGTTACTCGGACGTGCACGAGCAGTACTTC.

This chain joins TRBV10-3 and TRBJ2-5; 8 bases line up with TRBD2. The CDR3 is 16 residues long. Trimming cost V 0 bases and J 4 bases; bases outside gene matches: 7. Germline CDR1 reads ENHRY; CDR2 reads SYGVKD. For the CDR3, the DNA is TGTGCCATCAGTGAGTCGGAGCGGGAGTGGGGAGAGACCCAGTACTTC. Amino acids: CAISESEREWGETQYF.

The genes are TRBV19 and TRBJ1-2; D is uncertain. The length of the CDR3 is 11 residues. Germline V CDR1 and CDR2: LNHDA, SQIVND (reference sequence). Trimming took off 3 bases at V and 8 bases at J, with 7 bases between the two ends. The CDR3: CASSIGQGYTF. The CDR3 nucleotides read TGTGCCAGTAGTATTGGGCAAGGCTACACCTTC.

The CDR3 reads CASSIALVNQPQHF. The CDR3, as DNA: TGTGCCAGTAGTATAGCACTAGTTAATCAGCCCCAGCATTTT. The rearrangement links TRBV19 to TRBJ1-5, with D uncertain. This CDR3 contains 14 residues. Germline V CDR1 and CDR2: LNHDA, SQIVND (reference sequence). The germline V and J ends were trimmed by 1 base and 4 bases, with 8 bases remaining between them.

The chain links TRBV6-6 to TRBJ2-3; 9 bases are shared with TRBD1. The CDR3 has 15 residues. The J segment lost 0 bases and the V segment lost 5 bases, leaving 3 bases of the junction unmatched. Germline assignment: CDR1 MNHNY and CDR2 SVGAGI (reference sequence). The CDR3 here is CASSHGTGSTDTQYF. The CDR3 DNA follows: TGTGCCAGCAGTCACGGGACAGGGAGCACAGATACGCAGTATTTT.

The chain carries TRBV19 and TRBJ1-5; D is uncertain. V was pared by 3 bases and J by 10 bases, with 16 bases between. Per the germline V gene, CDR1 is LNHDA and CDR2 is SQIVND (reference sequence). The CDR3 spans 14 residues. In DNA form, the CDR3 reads TGTGCCAGTAGTATGATGGGTATGTTGATCCCCCAGCATTTT. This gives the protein CASSMMGMLIPQHF. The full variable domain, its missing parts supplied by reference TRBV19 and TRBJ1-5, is DGGITQSPKYLFRKEGQNVTLSCEQNLNHDAMYWYRQDPGQGLRLIYYSQIVNDFQKGDIAEGYSVSREKKESFPLTVTSAQKNPTAFYLCASSMMGMLIPQHFGDGTRLSIL.

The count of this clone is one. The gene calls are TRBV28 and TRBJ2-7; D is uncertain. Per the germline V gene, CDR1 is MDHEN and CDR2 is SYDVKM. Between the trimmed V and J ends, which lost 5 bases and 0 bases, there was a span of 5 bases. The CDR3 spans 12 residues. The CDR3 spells CASSPGSYEQYF. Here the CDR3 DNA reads TGTGCCAGCAGTCCCGGCTCCTACGAGCAGTACTTC.

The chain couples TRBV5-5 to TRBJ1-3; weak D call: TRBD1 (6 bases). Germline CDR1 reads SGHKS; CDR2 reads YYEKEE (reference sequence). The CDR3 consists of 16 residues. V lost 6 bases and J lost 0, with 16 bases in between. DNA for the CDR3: TGTGCCAGCAATCCCTCGGGGACAACCTCTGGAAACACCATATATTTT. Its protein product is CASNPSGTTSGNTIYF.